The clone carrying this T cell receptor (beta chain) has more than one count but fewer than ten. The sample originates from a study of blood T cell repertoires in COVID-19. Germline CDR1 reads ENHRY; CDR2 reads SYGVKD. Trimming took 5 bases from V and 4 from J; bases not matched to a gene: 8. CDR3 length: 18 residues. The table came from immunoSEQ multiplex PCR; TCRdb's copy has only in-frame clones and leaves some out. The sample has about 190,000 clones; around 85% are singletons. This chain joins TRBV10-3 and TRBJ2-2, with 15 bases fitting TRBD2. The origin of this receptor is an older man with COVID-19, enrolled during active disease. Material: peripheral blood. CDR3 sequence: CAISLGLAGGSSTGELFF. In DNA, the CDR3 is TGTGCCATCAGTCTTGGACTAGCGGGGGGGTCGAGCACCGGGGAGCTGTTTTTT.